This TCR beta chain was recovered during a study of T cell responses to AZD1222 COVID-19 vaccine. Measured with immunoSEQ multiplex PCR; TCRdb has only the in-frame clones, and not every one. The sample includes roughly 150,000 clones, around 90% of them seen just once. In regard to this clone: What it recognizes is unknown.

Germline loops: CDR1 MNHEY, CDR2 SMNVEV (reference sequence). Trimming stripped 6 bases from V and 1 base from J, with 6 bases between. The CDR3 totals 12 residues. Findings of the study overall: No repertoire was sampled before or during the peak T cell response, only after it. Clonal diversity may have been underestimated in mostly white British donors. Unmutated variant regions are reportedly targeted by nearly half of spike-specific TCRs.

The chain links TRBV27 to TRBJ1-1, with D unresolved. The sequence came from an adult in good health. Specimen: peripheral blood, collected on day 0 of AZD1222 vaccination. CDR3 loop: CASSHPNTEAFF. DNA for the CDR3: TGTGCCAGCAGCCATCCGAACACTGAAGCTTTCTTT.